These 10 T cell receptor beta chains were all obtained from the same sample, sequenced in a study of T-cell reconstitution after alpha-beta-depleted transplantation in children. Unique molecular identifiers were incorporated during preparation of the TCRbeta library. TCRdb fed the PCR reads into MiXCR, producing one record per CDR3 protein. The sample holds hundreds of thousands of distinct CDR3 sequences, 11% seen once. This material consisted of PBMCs, taken before TCRalphabeta/CD19-depleted stem cell transplant. These receptors were obtained from a child in the first two years of life with acute myeloid leukemia, due to receive a stem cell transplant.

This chain uses TRBV6-5 with TRBJ2-5; 10 bases fit TRBD1. The V segment lost 7 bases and the J segment 6 bases; nucleotides outside the gene matches: 11. Germline CDR1 is MNHEY and CDR2 is SVGAGI. The CDR3 loop spans 15 amino acids. The chain's CDR3 is CASNHQGQGLKTQYF. DNA for the CDR3: TGTGCCAGCAATCATCAGGGACAGGGGCTGAAGACCCAGTACTTC.

The table lists this clonotype with many counts. The chain links TRBV5-1 to TRBJ2-7, with D tentatively TRBD1 (5 bases). Germline CDR1 SGHRS, CDR2 YFSETQ. With 0 bases removed from V and 3 bases from J, the gap between germline ends came to 13 bases. The CDR3 totals 15 residues. The DNA for the CDR3 is TGCGCCAGCAGCTTGGACAGGCCTGGTTACTACGAGCAGTACTTC. Translation: CASSLDRPGYYEQYF.

The V gene is TRBV20-1, the J gene TRBJ2-7; TRBD2 aligns across 16 bases. Germline loops: CDR1 DFQATT, CDR2 SNEGSKA (reference sequence). The CDR3 loop spans 20 amino acids. Trimming took 0 bases from V and 5 from J; bases not matched to a gene: 16. For the CDR3, the DNA is TGCAGTGCTAGAGATCTGACCGGGACTAGCGGGAGGGCCGGTCTGGACGAGCAGTACTTC. Translated: CSARDLTGTSGRAGLDEQYF.

The table lists this clonotype with many counts. The CDR3 sequence: CSARAGGANQPQHF. The CDR3 nucleotides are TGCAGTGCTAGAGCGGGGGGCGCGAATCAGCCCCAGCATTTT. The rearrangement links TRBV20-1 to TRBJ1-5; D may be TRBD1 (6 bases). V was shortened by 1 base and J by 4 bases, with 11 bases between the two germline ends. The CDR3 is 14 amino acids. Germline CDR1 and CDR2: DFQATT and SNEGSKA (reference sequence).

This clonotype was recorded at least ten times. The chain uses TRBV12-3 or TRBV12-4 and TRBJ2-3, with a weak D call TRBD2 (6 bases). The V end lost 3 bases, the J end lost 7 bases, and 17 bases lay between the germline ends. The CDR3 spans 15 residues. The CDR3: CASSLGGDLANTQYF. CDR3 nucleotides: TGTGCCAGCAGTTTGGGCGGGGACCTCGCGAATACGCAGTATTTT.

This chain uses TRBV5-1 with TRBJ1-2; the match to TRBD1 covers 7 bases. The V and J ends lost 1 base and 5 bases, in that order; junction bases with no gene match: 5. Germline V lookup: CDR1 SGHRS, CDR2 YFSETQ. CDR3 length: 14 residues. The CDR3 DNA is TGCGCCAGCAGCTTGCAGGACAGGACTTATGGCTACACCTTC. Amino acids: CASSLQDRTYGYTF.

This clonotype was recorded many times. The chain links TRBV5-1 to TRBJ2-1; no firm D call. Germline lookup yields CDR1 SGHRS and CDR2 YFSETQ. The ends were cut back, 4 bases at V and 6 bases at J, with 8 bases in the middle. CDR3 length: 12 residues. The CDR3 DNA follows: TGCGCCAGCAGCATGCCCAGCAATGAGCAGTTCTTC. Encoded protein: CASSMPSNEQFF.

V is TRBV7-8 and J is TRBJ2-3; D remains unclear. Trimming removed 5 bases at V and 6 bases at J, with 12 bases between. The CDR3 runs 13 residues. Germline assignment: CDR1 SGHVS and CDR2 FQNEAQ. The CDR3 is CASSPFSSDTQYF. CDR3 sequence (DNA): TGTGCCAGCAGCCCCTTTAGCAGCGATACGCAGTATTTT.

The chain is built from TRBV5-6 and TRBJ2-7; D might be TRBD1 (6 bases). Trimming removed 1 base at V and 5 bases at J, with 13 bases between. The germline CDR1 and CDR2 sequences are SGHDT and YYEEEE. The CDR3 has 14 residues. The CDR3 here is CASSLIQGFDEQYF. The CDR3 DNA sequence: TGTGCCAGCAGCTTGATACAGGGATTCGACGAGCAGTACTTC.

The sample holds a few counts of this clonotype. This chain connects TRBV6-2 or TRBV6-3 to TRBJ2-3; maybe TRBD2 (7 bases). Germline V gene lookup returns CDR1 MNHEY and CDR2 SVGEGT. V lost 10 bases and J lost 0, with 14 bases in between. There are 14 residues in the CDR3. The CDR3: CATQRGGSTDTQYF. The CDR3 DNA reads as TGTGCCACCCAGAGGGGGGGAAGCACAGATACGCAGTATTTT.